This entry lists 4 T cell receptor beta chains sequenced from one sample in a study of T cells after yellow fever vaccination (dated by TCRdb to about 2019). Preparation of the library involved 5' RACE. Reads for this sample came from an Illumina HiSeq 2500. The raw public reads went through TCRdb reprocessing: fastp at Q25, MiXCR clone calling, in-frame beta chains kept. One record per CDR3 amino acid sequence lists the most common genes and DNA. The sample table lists a few hundred thousand distinct CDR3 sequences, around 7% of them with a count of one. 15% to 20% of the sample comes from the top ten. What this sample's treatment or condition label stands for: live attenuated yellow fever vaccine strain. The starting material was PBMCs, obtained about 49 days after the first yellow fever vaccination. These receptors were taken from a man between 18 and 29 years old who received the YFV17D yellow fever vaccine.

In nucleotides, the CDR3 is TGTGCCTGGAGTGTAGGAGGAGCGGGGGAAGGGGACATTCAGTACTTC. Residues: CAWSVGGAGEGDIQYF. The chain recombines TRBV30 with TRBJ2-4, with 8 bases lining up with TRBD2. Germline V lookup: CDR1 GTSNPN, CDR2 SVGIG (reference sequence). The V segment lost 0 bases and the J segment 8 bases; nucleotides outside the gene matches: 12. This CDR3 has 16 amino acids.

This clonotype occurred a few times. The chain recombines TRBV12-3 or TRBV12-4 with TRBJ2-2; D not resolved. This CDR3 contains 14 residues. Trimming pared 6 bases from V and 0 bases from J, leaving 8 bases between. DNA for the CDR3: TGTGCCAGCAGCCCCGACCCGAACACCGGGGAGCTGTTTTTT. Protein: CASSPDPNTGELFF.

This clonotype showed up many times. The CDR3 sequence is CASRGPYPYEQYF. CDR3 coding DNA: TGTGCCAGCCGGGGGCCATACCCATACGAGCAGTACTTC. This chain uses TRBV6-1 with TRBJ2-7; either TRBD1 or TRBD2 may supply D (6 bases each). V lost 8 bases and J lost 4, with 15 bases in between. Germline assignment: CDR1 MNHNS and CDR2 SASEGT. The CDR3 consists of 13 residues.

This clonotype turned up a few times. The rearrangement links TRBV7-2 to TRBJ2-5; 10 bases agree with TRBD2. CDR1 is SGHTA, CDR2 FQGNSA, per germline. The CDR3 runs to 16 residues. The V gene end was trimmed by 2 bases and the J gene end by 1 base; junction bases not matched to a gene: 4. This CDR3 reads CASSLLAGALQETQYF. The CDR3 DNA follows: TGTGCCAGCAGCTTACTAGCGGGGGCACTCCAAGAGACCCAGTACTTC. Full variable domain (rest looked up from reference TRBV7-2 and TRBJ2-5): GAGVSQSPSNKVTEKGKDVELRCDPISGHTALYWYRQSLGQGLEFLIYFQGNSAPDKSGLPSDRFSAERTGGSVSTLTIQRTQQEDSAVYLCASSLLAGALQETQYFGPGTRLLVL.